Detailed here is one TCR beta chain. By sample share, this clonotype is large (0.1 to 1%). No cognate antigen has been identified for it. No much larger clone is present one base from it, and per-base qualities are unavailable. This record comes from a study of lung T cells in sarcoidosis with Löfgren's syndrome listed by TCRdb under 2017. In terms of the full investigation: Sarcoidosis was characterized as a granulomatous disease that is mostly pulmonary, in which CD4+ T cells accumulate in bronchoalveolar lavage fluid. The repertoire analyses concentrated on Lofgren's syndrome patients. What the study reported, not specific to this receptor: Sharing of TRAV12-1 and TRBV2 CDR3 motifs among multiple Lofgren's syndrome patients was reported, suggesting public CD4+ TCR repertoires. In alphabeta pairing analysis, TRAV12-1 preferentially paired with TRBV2, and these paired TCRs showed CDR3 homology. TRAV12-1 and TRBV2 were reported as the most expanded V gene segments in Löfgren's syndrome patients compared with control subjects. Recognition of a sarcoidosis-associated antigen was only suggested, and the antigen itself remained putative and was not identified.

Data came from an Illumina MiSeq. The public reads were reanalyzed by TCRdb: fastp trimming at Q25, MiXCR alignment, in-frame beta chains only. All rows with the same CDR3 protein become a single entry with the most common DNA and genes. The sample table holds about 750 distinct CDR3 sequences, of which roughly 21% were seen once. The top ten clonotypes cover about 7% of the sample. Per the germline V gene (reference sequence), LNHDA is the CDR1 and SQIVND is the CDR2. V sheds 5 bases and J sheds 3 bases, leaving 15 bases between their ends. The CDR3 runs 15 residues from the cysteine to the phenylalanine. CDR3 DNA is the only sequence kept; it has 45 bases, read in frame from the first base.

This clonotype was sampled from a human donor with sarcoidosis (Löfgren's syndrome or another form), or a control subject (not recorded which). Sequencing was done on a sample of CD4+ T cells from PBMCs. The chain couples TRBV19 to TRBJ2-3; the D region possibly corresponds to TRBD1 (6 bases align). CDR3 protein: CASSYRAGGTDTQYF. In nucleotides, the sequence is TGTGCCAGTAGTTACAGGGCCGGTGGAACAGATACGCAGTATTTT.